This TCR beta chain was recovered during a study of cytomegalovirus exposure and HLA in healthy donors (dated by TCRdb to between 2016 and 2019). Context from the whole study: In an earlier analysis of about 560 of the donors, approximately 260 Gb of sequence data and 100 million or so unique TCR beta sequences from about 190 million T cells were reported. Donor age, sex, ethnicity and CMV serostatus were compiled together with the repertoire data. To predict cytomegalovirus infection status, the study combined high-throughput TCR immunosequencing, statistical association of individual TCRs with disease status, and machine learning. Every repertoire in the discovery cohort had been generated on one and the same sequencing platform. To decide whether each TCR beta V gene segment behaved as functional or pseudogenic, an earlier analysis of approximately 600 of the donors relied on high-throughput TCR beta sequencing. Roughly 5 DR-DQ haplotypes were handled as single units for association and clustering, since linkage in the cohort was strong. Approximately 300 gigabases of sequencing data and 70 million to 95 million unique TCR sequences made up an early release that covered nearly 650 HLA-typed donors. Of the 300 to 500 genotyped donors, 75% to 85% were placed in the genetic ancestry cluster associated with self-reported Caucasian donors. The study aimed to test whether cataloging public T cell receptors could reveal signatures of past pathogen exposure. A later analysis re-examined previously published TCR beta repertoires from over 500 donors and added high-resolution HLA genotyping to investigate patterns of TCR occurrence. A later genetic analysis used genome-wide SNP genotypes for about 65% of the 666 donors, treating that subset as a discovery cohort. The later analysis used no new phenotypic data to find candidate immune exposures, relying instead on TCR beta sequences and their occurrence across donors. Across some 400 genotyped donors of the cohort, an average of approximately 240,000 unique TCR beta nucleotide sequences per donor were sequenced, and 15% to 20% of those sequences were non-productive. Along with the approximately 650-subject first cohort, a separate validation cohort of over 90 different subjects was used. Using immunosequencing, the study profiled T cell repertoires from roughly 650 subjects and related those repertoires to cytomegalovirus serostatus. Class I and class II HLA loci were covered by the typing at four-digit resolution. Typing coverage varied by locus: about 620-630 donors for A, B, C, DRB1 and DQB1; approximately 500 for DQA1; more than 600 for DPA1; 450 to 480 for DPB1. Results the study describes overall, beyond this receptor: The cohort was sequenced for TCR beta chains only, and without alpha or paired-chain data the features that could be detected were limited. The study listed 150 to 200 TCR beta chains as associated with cytomegalovirus. Compared with equally common non-associated chains, HLA-associated TCR beta chains in a later analysis were more clonally expanded and had lower generation probabilities. Most CMV-associated TCR beta chains appeared to be HLA-restricted in a later analysis, and the HLA associations seemed to be driven largely by CMV exposure. The earlier analysis of approximately 560 of the donors excluded seventeen rarely observed V segments, including chromosome 9 orphons, because counts were too low. In an earlier analysis of approximately 590 of the donors, most TCR beta V segments appeared in productive rearrangements about 87% or about 30% of the time, broadly matching IMGT annotations. In a later analysis, the rate of TCR association differed among HLA loci, with DRB1 alleles having the most associated TCRs and HLA-C alleles having the fewest. The classifier was reported to diagnose cytomegalovirus status with high specificity and sensitivity in both the original cohort and the validation cohort. The sequencing pipeline was judged likely to have produced a cluster of highly shared sequence variants as a technical artifact. According to the authors, the approach could potentially be generalized to other disease states and immunological phenotypes. Because HLA typing was missing for some donors at each locus, association tests included only the typed subset. A further reported finding was that TCR beta sequences accurately predicted the HLA-A and HLA-B alleles for most subjects in the first cohort. Across donors, most TCR sequences were observed very rarely, whereas some public TCRs were present in many individuals. When HLA alleles, especially DR and DQ, strongly co-occurred, attributing TCR associations to individual alleles was difficult. V-gene and J-gene trimming of TCR beta chains was associated with a missense DCLRE1C variant in a later genetic analysis, and the association was replicated in an independent cohort. The 87-base-pair reads could not distinguish some IMGT-functional V segments, including TRBV6-2 and TRBV6-3, so those segments were excluded. In vitro tests confirmed that three of the cytomegalovirus-associated TCR beta chains recognize cytomegalovirus antigens. At a false discovery rate of 0.05, a later analysis linked around 17,000 TCR beta sequences to specific HLA alleles. For the cohort, immune exposure information was limited to CMV serostatus. Linkage disequilibrium might explain the correlated functional status among segregating V segments, but an unknown experimental factor could not be ruled out. In a later genetic analysis, fewer N-insertions in productive TCRs were reported among donors in an Asian-associated ancestry cluster than the roughly 640-donor mean. Roughly uniform sequencing depth across donors was assumed in presence/absence analyses, although this assumption may not hold. Several of the top co-occurrence clusters appeared to be linked to parvovirus B19, influenza, CMV and Epstein-Barr virus, according to a later analysis.

The junction shows trimming of 7 bases on V and 7 bases on J, plus 20 bases between the germline ends. The germline V gene encodes CDR1 SNHLY and CDR2 FYNNEI. The CDR3 numbers 15 residues from cysteine through phenylalanine. The entry retains the CDR3 DNA only, 45 bases that are in frame from base 1. The cohort was made up of approximately 700 healthy bone marrow donors. Cohort members were all nominally healthy when sampled, although unrecorded immune exposures were likely present. The donor tested CMV seronegative, placing the donor among the 350 or so seronegative members of the cohort. A peripheral blood sample was collected from each donor, and TCR beta sequencing was performed on peripheral blood mononuclear cells. Genomic DNA was extracted from the blood cell samples with the Qiagen DNeasy Blood Extraction Kit. Comments on this clone: It lacks a known antigen. It has no much larger one-base neighbor in the sample; base qualities were not kept.

The library came from the immunoSEQ multiplex PCR assay. For the multiplex PCR, a mixture combining 60 forward primers for TCR Vbeta segments and 13 reverse primers for TCR Jbeta segments was used. A multiplex PCR assay on genomic DNA amplified the CDR3 region of rearranged TCR beta genes. On the Illumina HiSeq System, the amplified TCR beta libraries were sequenced as 87-base-pair reads. The authors processed their data as follows. A later analysis tallied some 79 million unique TCR beta chains across the 610 or so repertoires, and some 10 million of those chains were shared by two or more donors. A nearest-neighbor algorithm error-corrected the raw reads and collapsed the reads into unique sequences, merging closely related sequences to remove PCR and sequencing errors. V, D and J gene segments were assigned by aligning CDR3 sequences to IMGT reference sequences. For a sequence to be retained, a match of at least six nucleotides was required to both a V gene segment and a J gene segment. A rearrangement counted as productive if the CDR3 had no stop codons and remained in frame with V and J, and every other rearrangement counted as non-productive. CDR3 was defined by IMGT convention, running from the second conserved V-encoded cysteine to the conserved J-encoded phenylalanine. The earlier analysis of some 550 of the donors excluded any sequence lacking an unambiguous match to a single V gene segment. In an earlier analysis of 587 of the donors, V segments were called functional above 56.7% productive rearrangements and were called segregating when the between-donor standard deviation exceeded 5%. A statistical classification framework was built for diagnosing cytomegalovirus status from the catalog of TCR beta chain sequences. V and J gene assignment, in a later analysis, came from comparing TCR nucleotide sequences with IMGT/GENE-DB human TR gene sequences. A later analysis assigned CDR3 sequences and most-parsimonious VDJ recombination scenarios with the TCRdist pipeline. A later analysis defined each TCR beta chain by its CDR3 amino acid sequence plus V-gene family, and excluded reads lacking a unique V-gene family. A later analysis removed 450 to 600 highly shared, low-generation-probability nucleotide sequences to deal with suspected cross-contamination and a sequencing artifact. In a later analysis, a clonal expansion index for each public chain was calculated from normalized within-repertoire ranks of inferred template counts. In a later analysis, generation probabilities were computed using a VDJ recombination model fitted to out-of-frame rearrangements, and the results were checked against IGoR. In a later analysis, TCR-TCR, TCR-HLA and TCR-CMV co-occurrence was scored with hypergeometric tests, and a repertoire-size bias correction was applied to TCR pairs. In a later analysis, false discovery rates were estimated by permuting HLA or CMV assignments 20 times. In a later analysis, co-occurring TCRs were grouped with DBSCAN, and TCRdist sequence similarity was added when clustering was performed within HLA-allele-positive subsets. For co-occurrence clustering, repertoires with fewer than 30,000 or more than 120,000 public chains were excluded, along with five or six repertoires with anomalous nucleotide sharing. The source is immuneACCESS, and TCRdb retained only in-frame sequences with V and J called. Part of the clones is not carried over; for the studies checked, unresolved V genes explain less than half of this, and the remainder is unexplained. The DNA gave D and trimming, while V, J and clone size come from that table. The sample data list about 130,000 clones, and around 76% of these were observed just once. Of the sample, approximately 7.8% is held by the ten largest clones.

The clonotype comes from a male donor in good health and CMV-seronegative. Sequencing was done on a sample of PBMCs. The chain is encoded by TRBV2 joined to TRBJ1-5; D gene: possibly TRBD1, on 6 matching bases. The DNA reads TGTGCCAGCACCTGGGGGCCAGGTGGCGGACAGCCCCAGCATTTT. Translated, this is CASTWGPGGGQPQHF.